This TCR beta chain emerged from a study of untreated major depressive disorder. Germline lookup yields CDR1 MGHRA and CDR2 YSYEKL. The germline V and J ends were trimmed by 3 bases and 4 bases, with 15 bases remaining between them. This CDR3 has 15 amino acids. Produced via immunoSEQ multiplex PCR; TCRdb's table is partial and in-frame only. The table has tens of thousands of clones, 90% to 95% seen once; the top ten hold roughly 0.33%. This receptor was taken from a man aged 30-40 years in good health. Sequencing was done on a sample of CD4+ T cells from PBMCs. The V call is TRBV4-1, the J call TRBJ1-2; maybe TRBD1 (6 bases). This CDR3 is CASSQVGGGRYGYTF. The CDR3 coding sequence is TGCGCCAGCAGCCAGGTGGGAGGGGGACGCTATGGCTACACCTTC.